This T cell receptor beta chain was identified in a study of blood T cell repertoires in COVID-19. About the study: Italy, Spain and the United States were the sources of the convalescent and acute COVID-19 samples. T cells, B-cell-depleted T cells, or PBMCs provided the cDNA or gDNA that served as material.

The authors' processing: Amplification of reference gene primers was used by the study to estimate nucleated cell counts. Using immunoSEQ multiplex PCR, the repertoire was profiled, and TCRdb retains in-frame clones only, with some absent. That table furnishes V, J and clone size, whereas the DNA furnished D and trimming. The sample holds about 160,000 clones, roughly 90% seen once. CDR1 and CDR2 (germline): SGHAT, FQNNGV. Deletions cut 5 bases from V and 8 bases from J, with 13 bases between. The CDR3 covers 13 residues. The source material was peripheral blood. The rearrangement joins TRBV11-2 to TRBJ1-3; D might be TRBD1 (6 bases). The TCR originated in a woman in her 70s with acute or convalescent COVID-19. The CDR3 DNA is TGTGCCAGCAGCCAACAGGGTAGAGACACCATATATTTT. This codes for CASSQQGRDTIYF.